One and the same sample provided the 10 T cell receptor beta chains below, sequenced in a study of blood T cell repertoires in COVID-19. This table comes from immunoSEQ multiplex PCR, and its TCRdb copy is limited to in-frame clones, with some not included. In the table there are more than 100,000 clones, over 70% of which are singletons. Input material: peripheral blood. Receptors originate from a woman in her sixties or seventies with acute or convalescent COVID-19.

The rearrangement uses TRBV12-3 or TRBV12-4 and TRBJ2-7; 9 nucleotides line up with TRBD2. The CDR3 totals 13 residues. J lost 5 bases, V lost 5 bases, and 4 bases had no gene match. Written as DNA, the CDR3 is TGTGCCAGCAGTACGGGACTAGCAAACGAGCAGTACTTC. It is translated as CASSTGLANEQYF.

The rearrangement joins TRBV5-1 to TRBJ2-1; 7 bases are shared with TRBD2. V was pared by 0 bases and J by 8 bases, with 5 bases of the junction left unmatched. This CDR3 comprises 14 residues. CDR1 SGHRS and CDR2 YFSETQ come from the germline V gene. CDR3 sequence: CASSLEALADEQFF. CDR3 in DNA: TGCGCCAGCAGCTTGGAGGCCCTAGCGGATGAGCAGTTCTTC.

The chain uses TRBV5-1 and TRBJ2-7; D gene unclear. V lost 4 bases and J lost 5, with 13 bases in between. Germline V lookup: CDR1 SGHRS, CDR2 YFSETQ. CDR3 size: 13 residues. Written as DNA, the CDR3 is TGCGCCAGCAGCCCCCCTGTGCGAAACGAGCAGTACTTC. As protein: CASSPPVRNEQYF.

The chain recombines TRBV19 with TRBJ2-3; 9 bases agree with TRBD2. The germline CDR1 and CDR2 sequences are LNHDA and SQIVND (reference sequence). The CDR3 extends over 16 amino acids. The V and J ends lost 3 bases and 2 bases, in that order; junction bases with no gene match: 6. CDR3 bases: TGTGCCAGTAGTATTGGGAGCGGGGGGTCCACAGATACGCAGTATTTT. Its translation: CASSIGSGGSTDTQYF.

The chain couples TRBV4-1 to TRBJ1-4; D is possibly TRBD1 (6 bases). Trimming left V 1 base short and J 7 bases short, with 10 bases between. Per the germline V gene, CDR1 is MGHRA and CDR2 is YSYEKL. The CDR3 runs to 14 residues. The CDR3 coding sequence is TGCGCCAGCAGCCAAGCAGGGGTTGGTGAAAAACTGTTTTTT. This codes for CASSQAGVGEKLFF.

The chain employs TRBV4-1 and TRBJ2-5, with TRBD2 matching over 7 bases. Germline CDR1 reads MGHRA; CDR2 reads YSYEKL. Germline trimming cut 4 bases from V and 10 bases from J; bases unmatched to any gene: 15. The CDR3 contains 15 residues. The CDR3 spells CASSPMGLPLEGQYF. In DNA form, the CDR3 reads TGCGCCAGCAGCCCTATGGGACTACCGCTCGAGGGCCAGTACTTC.

The DNA of the CDR3 is TGTGCCATCAGACCGGGACAGGGCGTCATGAACACTGAAGCTTTCTTT. This codes for CAIRPGQGVMNTEAFF. The J gene is TRBJ1-1, the V gene TRBV10-3, with TRBD1 identical over 9 bases. Germline CDR1 reads ENHRY; CDR2 reads SYGVKD. The V segment lost 6 bases and the J segment 0 bases; nucleotides outside the gene matches: 8. CDR3 length equals 16 residues.

This rearrangement joins TRBV27 to TRBJ1-2; TRBD1 matches 8 bases. The CDR3 covers 13 residues. The ends lost 4 bases at V and 4 bases at J; junction bases unmatched: 2. Germline lookup yields CDR1 MNHEY and CDR2 SMNVEV (reference sequence). In DNA, the CDR3 is TGTGCCAGCAGTTCGGGACAGGTCTATGGCTACACCTTC. Protein sequence: CASSSGQVYGYTF.

The chain has TRBV5-1 and TRBJ2-3; D remains ambiguous. The CDR3 extends over 13 amino acids. Trimming took 4 bases from V and 2 from J, leaving 8 bases between them. Germline CDR1 is SGHRS and CDR2 is YFSETQ. The CDR3 DNA sequence: TGCGCCAGCAGCGCTGCGTCCACAGATACGCAGTATTTT. The encoded protein is CASSAASTDTQYF.

V is TRBV11-3 and J is TRBJ1-6; D unclear. V lost 5 bases and J lost 6, with 8 bases in between. The V gene's germline CDR1 is SGHNT and CDR2 YENEEA. This CDR3 region has 13 residues. In DNA, the CDR3 is TGTGCCAGCAGCCTGGAGGGTAATTCACCCCTCCACTTT. As protein: CASSLEGNSPLHF. Filled out from reference TRBV11-3 and TRBJ1-6, the complete variable domain reads EAGVVQSPRYKIIEKKQPVAFWCNPISGHNTLYWYLQNLGQGPELLIRYENEEAVDDSQLPKDRFSAERLKGVDSTLKIQPAELGDSAVYLCASSLEGNSPLHFGNGTRLTVT.